The rows below give T cell receptor beta chains drawn from one sample of a study of cytomegalovirus exposure and HLA in healthy donors. Generated by immunoSEQ multiplex PCR, the TCRdb table keeps only in-frame clones and is missing some. The sample lists about 120,000 clones; roughly 82% were seen once. The material sequenced was PBMCs. The receptors shown here come from a woman aged 35 to 49 in good health and CMV-seropositive. CDR3s include the opening cysteine and the closing phenylalanine or tryptophan. A D gene is named only where the DNA matches it firmly. Only some rows state a clone size, as once, few, many or a class for expanded clones.

D: -; V: TRBV4-3; size: -; J: TRBJ2-2; DNA: TGCGCCAGCAGCCAAGACCCGGGAGGGGGCGGCGGGGAGCTGTTTTTT; CDR3: CASSQDPGGGGGELFF
D: -; V: TRBV5-8; size: -; J: TRBJ2-1; DNA: TGTGCCAGCAGCCCTGATGCGGGTGCCGTGGATGAGCAGTTCTTC; CDR3: CASSPDAGAVDEQFF
D: -; V: TRBV6-6; size: -; J: TRBJ1-2; DNA: TGTGCCAGCAGGCACACGGGAGCAGGGACCTTC; CDR3: CASRHTGAGTF
D: -; V: TRBV7-9; size: -; J: TRBJ2-7; DNA: TGTGCCAGCAGCTTATCTTCAGGCTACGAGCAGTACTTC; CDR3: CASSLSSGYEQYF
D: -; V: TRBV9; size: once; J: TRBJ2-7; DNA: TGTGCCAGCAGCGTAGGGGCTACAACCTACGAGCAGTACTTC; CDR3: CASSVGATTYEQYF
D: TRBD1; V: TRBV7-2; size: -; J: TRBJ2-7; DNA: TGTGCCAGCAGCCCGGGACAGGGGAGCTCCTACGAGCAGTACTTC; CDR3: CASSPGQGSSYEQYF
D: -; V: TRBV6-1; size: -; J: TRBJ1-1; DNA: TGTGCCAGCAGGGACAATAAAGATGGAGAAGCTTTCTTT; CDR3: CASRDNKDGEAFF
D: -; V: TRBV5-1; size: -; J: TRBJ1-3; DNA: TGCGCCAGCAGCTTGGCCTTGGACAGTGCCTCTGGAAACACCATATATTTT; CDR3: CASSLALDSASGNTIYF
D: TRBD1; V: TRBV4-1; size: -; J: TRBJ1-4; DNA: TGCGCCAGCAGCCAACTCCTTGACCTCCGGGACAGGGAAAATGAAAAACTGTTTTTT; CDR3: CASSQLLDLRDRENEKLFF
D: -; V: TRBV25-1; size: -; J: TRBJ1-3; DNA: TGTGCCAGCAGTGAATGGGCGGGGAGCTCTGGAAACACCATATATTTT; CDR3: CASSEWAGSSGNTIYF
D: -; V: TRBV7-3; size: -; J: TRBJ2-5; DNA: TGTGCCAGCAGTCAAAAGCACCAAGAGACCCAGTACTTC; CDR3: CASSQKHQETQYF
D: TRBD2; V: TRBV5-6; size: -; J: TRBJ2-4; DNA: TGTGCCAGCAGCTTATGGGCGGGAGTGGCCAAAAACATTCAGTACTTC; CDR3: CASSLWAGVAKNIQYF
D: -; V: TRBV6-1; size: -; J: TRBJ1-1; DNA: TGTGCCAGCAGGGGGTTCGGGAGCACTGAAGCTTTCTTT; CDR3: CASRGFGSTEAFF
D: TRBD1; V: TRBV5-1; size: once; J: TRBJ2-3; DNA: TGCGCCAGCAGCCCGGGACAGCTCACAGATACGCAGTATTTT; CDR3: CASSPGQLTDTQYF
D: -; V: TRBV28; size: -; J: TRBJ1-1; DNA: TGTGCCAGCAGGGGCGATTCTGAAGCTTTCTTT; CDR3: CASRGDSEAFF
D: TRBD1; V: TRBV5-4; size: -; J: TRBJ2-7; DNA: TGTGCCAGCAGCTCGGGGTGGAGACAGGGGGCCTACGAGCAGTACTTC; CDR3: CASSSGWRQGAYEQYF
D: TRBD1; V: TRBV10-3; size: -; J: TRBJ1-1; DNA: TGTGCCATCAGTGAGTCCGGGACAGGGTTAGGCACTGAAGCTTTCTTT; CDR3: CAISESGTGLGTEAFF
D: TRBD1; V: TRBV5-1; size: -; J: TRBJ2-5; DNA: TGCGCCAGCAGCTTGCGTCAGGGGGCGGGTAGAGAGACCCAGTACTTC; CDR3: CASSLRQGAGRETQYF
D: -; V: TRBV27; size: few; J: TRBJ1-4; DNA: TGTGCCAGCAGTTGGGCAGGCCATCCTAATGAAAAACTGTTTTTT; CDR3: CASSWAGHPNEKLFF
D: TRBD1; V: TRBV28; size: -; J: TRBJ1-5; DNA: TGTGCCAGCACCCTCTTGGGACAGGGGGTTCAGCCCCAGCATTTT; CDR3: CASTLLGQGVQPQHF
D: -; V: TRBV5-4; size: -; J: TRBJ2-1; DNA: TGTGCCAGCCGGCGGCCTAGCGCCTCCAATGAGCAGTTCTTC; CDR3: CASRRPSASNEQFF
D: -; V: TRBV6-4; size: -; J: TRBJ2-6; DNA: TGTGCCAGCAGTGAATGGGCAGGACTAAGCTCTGGGGCCAACGTCCTGACTTTC; CDR3: CASSEWAGLSSGANVLTF
D: -; V: TRBV7-2; size: -; J: TRBJ1-3; DNA: TGTGCCAGCAGCTTAGGGTGGGGGGATGGAAACACCATATATTTT; CDR3: CASSLGWGDGNTIYF
D: -; V: TRBV7-7; size: few; J: TRBJ2-7; DNA: TGTGCCAGCAGCTTATCGGCCCCCATCAAGTACGGTGGATACTACGAGCAGTACTTC; CDR3: CASSLSAPIKYGGYYEQYF
D: -; V: TRBV25-1; size: -; J: TRBJ2-1; DNA: TGTGCCAGCAGTGAGGCATTTTACAATGAGCAGTTCTTC; CDR3: CASSEAFYNEQFF
D: TRBD2; V: TRBV5-6; size: -; J: TRBJ2-3; DNA: TGTGCCAGCAGCGCCTTACTAGCGGGGGGGACAGATACGCAGTATTTT; CDR3: CASSALLAGGTDTQYF
D: TRBD1; V: TRBV28; size: -; J: TRBJ2-7; DNA: TGTGCCAGCAGTTTAGGGACAGGAAGCTACGAGCAGTACTTC; CDR3: CASSLGTGSYEQYF
D: -; V: TRBV6-5; size: -; J: TRBJ1-1; DNA: TGTGCCAGCAGTTACAGCGGGCCATGGATCGAAGCTTTCTTT; CDR3: CASSYSGPWIEAFF
D: -; V: TRBV6-5; size: few; J: TRBJ2-7; DNA: TGTGCCAGCAGAATGACCGAGGGCTACGAGCAGTACTTC; CDR3: CASRMTEGYEQYF
D: -; V: TRBV7-2; size: -; J: TRBJ1-1; DNA: TGTGCCAGCAGCTCCCCAGGGCGGCTAATAAACACTGAAGCTTTCTTT; CDR3: CASSSPGRLINTEAFF
D: TRBD1; V: TRBV6-5; size: -; J: TRBJ1-1; DNA: TGTGCCAGCAGCCTCCTTCAGGGGGCTCGAACTGAAGCTTTCTTT; CDR3: CASSLLQGARTEAFF
D: TRBD2; V: TRBV9; size: few; J: TRBJ2-5; DNA: TGTGCCAGCAGCGGCCCACATACTAGCGGGAGAACCGTGGGGACCCAGTACTTC; CDR3: CASSGPHTSGRTVGTQYF
D: -; V: TRBV5-1; size: -; J: TRBJ1-4; DNA: TGCGCCAGCAGCTTAGTTCCAGGTGGAGGGGAAAAACTGTTTTTT; CDR3: CASSLVPGGGEKLFF
D: TRBD1; V: TRBV5-6; size: -; J: TRBJ2-6; DNA: TGTGCCAGCACCCTGGACAGGGGGCCTGGGGCCAACGTCCTGACTTTC; CDR3: CASTLDRGPGANVLTF
D: TRBD1; V: TRBV4-3; size: -; J: TRBJ1-2; DNA: TGCGCCAGCAGCCCGCGACAGGGAGGCTACACCTTC; CDR3: CASSPRQGGYTF
D: -; V: TRBV6-5; size: few; J: TRBJ1-1; DNA: TGTGCCAGCAGTTACTGGTCGGGGTCCAAGACTGAAGCTTTCTTT; CDR3: CASSYWSGSKTEAFF
D: TRBD1; V: TRBV4-2; size: -; J: TRBJ2-7; DNA: TGTGCCAGCAGCCAAGACAGGGGGTCCGAGCAGTACTTC; CDR3: CASSQDRGSEQYF
D: TRBD1; V: TRBV6-1; size: few; J: TRBJ1-1; DNA: TGTGCCAGTAACGGACAGGGGAGTGAAGCTTTCTTT; CDR3: CASNGQGSEAFF
D: TRBD1; V: TRBV28; size: few; J: TRBJ1-2; DNA: TGTGCCAGCAGGGGGGACAGTTTCTATGGCTACACCTTC; CDR3: CASRGDSFYGYTF